This section outlines one T cell receptor (beta chain) sequence together with its context. Its antigen is not identified. Primers used in a second PCR of about 7 to 12 cycles were a sample-barcoded 5' primer and a J-beta primer mix. TCRdb redid the calling of the 5' RACE reads with MiXCR, one entry per CDR3 protein. The sample lists a few hundred thousand distinct CDR3 sequences, 27% occurring once. This entry comes from a study of blood T cells in healthy people across ages. Findings and caveats of the study: Higher diversity, along with more naive CD4+ cells, distinguished long-lived donors from aged donors. Possibly confounding the expanded clonotype changes was the fact that donor CMV status was unknown.

Trimming stripped 4 bases from V and 4 bases from J, with 13 bases between. Per the germline V gene, CDR1 is SGHAT and CDR2 is FQNNGV. This CDR3 comprises 15 residues. The receptor's source is a woman aged 70-85 years in good health. Sequencing input: blood. The V and J genes are TRBV11-2 and TRBJ1-4; D is unclear. CDR3: CASSSAAVNNEKLFF. The CDR3 DNA sequence: TGTGCCAGCAGCTCTGCGGCAGTTAATAATGAAAAACTGTTTTTT.